The 12 T cell receptor beta chains below all came from one sample that was sequenced in a study of cytomegalovirus exposure and HLA in healthy donors. Use of 60 Vbeta and 13 Jbeta primers characterized the PCR. Profiling relied on immunoSEQ multiplex PCR, and the TCRdb table lists in-frame clones only, not all of them. The sample totals 200,000 to 250,000 clones. The specimen was PBMCs. These receptors all stem from a woman aged 25 to 39 in good health and CMV-seropositive.

V is TRBV2 and J is TRBJ2-1; 9 bases map to TRBD1. The CDR3 is 16 amino acids. CDR1 and CDR2 (germline): SNHLY, FYNNEI. Trimming at V came to 2 bases and at J to 8 bases, leaving 10 bases not matched to a gene. CDR3 coding DNA: TGTGCCAGCAGTGAACTCCCGGGACAGGGAGGACATGAGCAGTTCTTC. Encoded protein: CASSELPGQGGHEQFF. Using reference TRBV2 and TRBJ2-1 for the parts outside the CDR3, the full variable domain is EPEVTQTPSHQVTQMGQEVILRCVPISNHLYFYWYRQILGQKVEFLVSFYNNEISEKSEIFDDQFSVERPDGSNFTLKIRSTKLEDSAMYFCASSELPGQGGHEQFFGPGTRLTVL.

V usage is TRBV7-9 and J usage is TRBJ2-7; a weak D match, TRBD2 (5 bases). The V end was cut by 2 bases, the J end by 5 bases, with 13 bases between. Germline-derived CDR1 and CDR2 are SEHNR and FQNEAQ (reference sequence). This CDR3 is 14 amino acids long. This CDR3 is CASSLRTSGDEQYF. CDR3 sequence (DNA): TGTGCCAGCAGCTTACGTACCAGCGGCGACGAGCAGTACTTC.

The chain joins TRBV11-2 to TRBJ2-7, with a weak D call TRBD2 (5 bases). Germline V gives CDR1 SGHAT, CDR2 FQNNGV. This CDR3 contains 16 residues. Trimming stripped 3 bases from V and 3 bases from J, with 18 bases between. In DNA, the CDR3 is TGTGCCAGCAGCTTCGACCAGGCTAGCAGAGACTACGAGCAGTACTTC. Its protein is CASSFDQASRDYEQYF.

This chain's CDR3 is CASSERLALNEQFF. The DNA of the CDR3 is TGTGCCAGCAGTGAAAGGCTAGCCCTGAATGAGCAGTTCTTC. J is TRBJ2-1 and V is TRBV6-1, with D possibly TRBD2 on 5 matching bases. Germline CDR1 MNHNS, CDR2 SASEGT. The ends were cut back, 2 bases at V and 7 bases at J, with 12 bases in the middle. The CDR3 runs 14 residues.

This rearrangement joins TRBV30 to TRBJ2-2; no reliable D call. The CDR3 spans 13 residues. The germline gives CDR1 GTSNPN, CDR2 SVGIG (reference sequence). V lost 0 bases and J 7 bases, leaving 9 bases between the germline ends. CDR3 in amino acids: CAWSVVVNGELFF. DNA for the CDR3: TGTGCCTGGAGTGTTGTAGTAAACGGGGAGCTGTTTTTT.

This rearrangement joins TRBV18 to TRBJ2-7, with 12 bases that match TRBD2. V was clipped by 2 bases and J by 6 bases; unmatched bases: 8. This CDR3 is built from 16 residues. Per the germline V gene, CDR1 is KGHSH and CDR2 is LQKENI. The CDR3 coding sequence is TGTGCCAGCTCACCATCGCAGCTAGCGGGAGGGCTCGAGCAGTACTTC. Translation: CASSPSQLAGGLEQYF.

V and J are TRBV9 and TRBJ2-2; 9 nucleotides match TRBD2. This CDR3 region has 16 residues. The ends lost 3 bases at V and 3 bases at J; junction bases unmatched: 6. Germline V gives CDR1 SGDLS, CDR2 YYNGEE. As DNA, the CDR3 is TGTGCCAGCAGCGAATTAGCGGGAGAATACACCGGGGAGCTGTTTTTT. As protein: CASSELAGEYTGELFF.

The chain combines TRBV11-2 with TRBJ1-6, with 8 bases that match TRBD1. The CDR3 spans 15 residues. Germline V gene lookup returns CDR1 SGHAT and CDR2 FQNNGV. V trimming: 5 bases; J trimming: 7 bases; junction bases outside the gene matches: 7. Written as DNA, the CDR3 is TGTGCCAGCAGCCAAGGACAGGGTCGGAATTCACCCCTCCACTTT. It specifies CASSQGQGRNSPLHF.

The genes are TRBV6-1 and TRBJ2-5; 13 bases map to TRBD2. V dropped 6 bases and J dropped 1; count of bases not matched to a gene: 14. This CDR3 is 19 amino acids long. Germline V gives CDR1 MNHNS, CDR2 SASEGT. The CDR3 spells CASSEQLAGGRGSQETQYF. CDR3 sequence (DNA): TGTGCCAGCAGCGAACAACTAGCGGGGGGGCGGGGTAGCCAAGAGACCCAGTACTTC.

The V and J genes are TRBV10-3 and TRBJ2-5; 9 bases agree with TRBD1. This CDR3 comprises 15 residues. V shed 10 bases, J shed 4 bases, and the junction held 13 bases outside the gene matches. Germline CDR1 is ENHRY and CDR2 is SYGVKD. The CDR3 region is CATKRGDRDAETQYF. Here the CDR3 DNA reads TGTGCCACCAAACGGGGGGACAGGGATGCAGAGACCCAGTACTTC.

In nucleotides, the CDR3 is TGTGCCAGCAGCAAATTTGGCATGGGGGGGTCGAATGAGCAGTTCTTC. This codes for CASSKFGMGGSNEQFF. The chain joins TRBV21-1 to TRBJ2-1; TRBD2 was called by the table and not checked on the DNA. TRBV21-1 is shown as a pseudogene. The CDR3 is 16 residues long.

Comments on this clone: Within the sample, other DNA sequences also encode this same CDR3. The V call is TRBV5-1, the J call TRBJ2-2; possibly TRBD1 for D (8 bases). Germline V gene data show CDR1 as SGHRS and CDR2 as YFSETQ. The CDR3 length is 15 residues. V was trimmed by 2 bases and J by 3 bases, leaving 11 bases between them. CDR3 sequence: CASSLQGGDTGELFF. The CDR3 coding sequence is TGCGCCAGCAGCTTACAGGGGGGGGACACCGGGGAGCTGTTTTTT.